These T cell receptor beta chains were read from a single sample in a study of neurological immune-mediated disorders. TCRdb used MiXCR to reprocess the 5' RACE reads, holding one entry per CDR3 protein. The sample lists around 56,000 distinct CDR3 sequences, nearly 25% occurring once. Sequencing was done on a sample of PBMCs. The receptors were gathered from a man in his fifties or sixties with HTLV-1-associated myelopathy (HAM/TSP). Each CDR3 is given with its conserved first and last residue. A D gene is named only where the DNA matches it firmly. A clone size is listed for some rows: how often the clone was seen (once, few, many), or a class if it is expanded.

abundance,v_gene,d_gene,j_gene,CDR3aa,CDR3nt
many,TRBV7-6,NA,TRBJ2-6,CASSLGAAGANVLTF,TGTGCCAGCAGCTTAGGGGCGGCTGGGGCCAACGTCCTGACTTTC
many,TRBV24-1,TRBD1,TRBJ2-7,CATSDPGQGATEEQYF,TGTGCCACCAGTGACCCGGGACAGGGGGCTACGGAGGAGCAGTACTTC
many,TRBV29-1,TRBD2,TRBJ2-6,CSVAAGTPGANVLTF,TGCAGCGTTGCAGCGGGGACCCCTGGGGCCAACGTCCTGACTTTC
many,TRBV4-1,TRBD1,TRBJ2-1,CASSQARGRGGEQFF,TGCGCCAGCAGCCAAGCCAGGGGGCGAGGGGGTGAGCAGTTCTTC
NA,TRBV5-1,TRBD1,TRBJ2-3,CTSSYGQGKTDTQYF,TGCACCAGCAGCTACGGACAGGGAAAGACAGATACGCAGTATTTT
NA,TRBV20-1,NA,TRBJ1-1,CSASSGQAQGFF,TGCAGTGCTAGTTCTGGGCAGGCTCAGGGGTTCTTT
many,TRBV29-1,TRBD1,TRBJ1-1,CSGLVGGQGNTEAFF,TGCAGCGGATTAGTTGGGGGACAGGGGAACACTGAAGCTTTCTTT
many,TRBV12-3/TRBV12-4,NA,TRBJ1-4,CASSLEGSFEKLFF,TGTGCCAGCAGTTTAGAAGGGTCGTTTGAAAAACTGTTTTTT
many,TRBV25-1,NA,TRBJ2-7,CASSDNRDSYEQYF,TGTGCCAGCAGTGATAACAGGGACTCCTACGAGCAGTACTTC
many,TRBV20-1,NA,TRBJ2-4,CSGQDNLAKNIQYF,TGCAGTGGACAAGACAATCTAGCCAAAAACATTCAGTACTTC
many,TRBV9,TRBD2,TRBJ2-2,CASSLWTSPSVGTGELFF,TGTGCCAGCAGCCTATGGACTAGCCCATCAGTCGGGACCGGGGAGCTGTTTTTT
many,TRBV7-9,TRBD2,TRBJ2-3,CASSFRGSGADTQYF,TGTGCCAGCAGCTTCCGCGGGAGTGGTGCAGATACGCAGTATTTT
many,TRBV7-9,NA,TRBJ2-1,CASSLLADSYNEQFF,TGTGCCAGCAGCTTACTTGCGGACTCCTACAATGAGCAGTTCTTC
many,TRBV6-5,NA,TRBJ1-4,CASSPRGPTNEKLFF,TGTGCCAGCAGCCCTCGTGGCCCCACTAATGAAAAACTGTTTTTT
many,TRBV20-1,NA,TRBJ1-5,CSAQGPNQPQHF,TGCAGTGCGCAGGGCCCCAATCAGCCCCAGCATTTT
NA,TRBV5-6,TRBD1,TRBJ2-5,CASSRRQGLRETQYF,TGTGCCAGCAGCCGTAGACAGGGGTTAAGGGAGACCCAGTACTTC
many,TRBV28,NA,TRBJ2-7,CASTLRSGGAYEQYF,TGTGCCAGCACCCTAAGGTCCGGAGGGGCCTACGAGCAGTACTTC
NA,TRBV5-1,NA,TRBJ1-3,CASSQDAGNTIYF,TGCGCCAGCAGCCAGGATGCTGGAAACACCATATATTTT
medium-sized,TRBV2,TRBD1,TRBJ1-2,CASSEGGQANYGYTF,TGTGCCAGCAGTGAAGGGGGACAGGCAAACTATGGCTACACCTTC
few,TRBV7-2,NA,TRBJ2-1,CASSLGGSGVSQFF,TGTGCCAGCAGCTTAGGAGGTTCGGGAGTGAGCCAGTTCTTC
many,TRBV7-2,TRBD2,TRBJ2-5,CASRESIAGGETQYF,TGTGCCAGCAGGGAGAGCATAGCGGGAGGGGAGACCCAGTACTTC
NA,TRBV6-6,NA,TRBJ2-3,CASSGFAVTDTQYF,TGTGCCAGCAGTGGTTTTGCGGTCACAGATACGCAGTATTTT
NA,TRBV20-1,TRBD2,TRBJ2-4,CSAPGTGGVKNIQYF,TGCAGTGCTCCCGGGACCGGGGGGGTCAAAAACATTCAGTACTTC
NA,TRBV5-1,NA,TRBJ2-3,CASSFRTGTDTQYF,TGCGCCAGCAGCTTCAGGACAGGCACAGATACGCAGTATTTT
many,TRBV29-1,TRBD2,TRBJ2-7,CSVEDLTSGRAYEQYF,TGCAGCGTTGAAGATCTAACTAGCGGGAGGGCCTACGAGCAGTACTTC